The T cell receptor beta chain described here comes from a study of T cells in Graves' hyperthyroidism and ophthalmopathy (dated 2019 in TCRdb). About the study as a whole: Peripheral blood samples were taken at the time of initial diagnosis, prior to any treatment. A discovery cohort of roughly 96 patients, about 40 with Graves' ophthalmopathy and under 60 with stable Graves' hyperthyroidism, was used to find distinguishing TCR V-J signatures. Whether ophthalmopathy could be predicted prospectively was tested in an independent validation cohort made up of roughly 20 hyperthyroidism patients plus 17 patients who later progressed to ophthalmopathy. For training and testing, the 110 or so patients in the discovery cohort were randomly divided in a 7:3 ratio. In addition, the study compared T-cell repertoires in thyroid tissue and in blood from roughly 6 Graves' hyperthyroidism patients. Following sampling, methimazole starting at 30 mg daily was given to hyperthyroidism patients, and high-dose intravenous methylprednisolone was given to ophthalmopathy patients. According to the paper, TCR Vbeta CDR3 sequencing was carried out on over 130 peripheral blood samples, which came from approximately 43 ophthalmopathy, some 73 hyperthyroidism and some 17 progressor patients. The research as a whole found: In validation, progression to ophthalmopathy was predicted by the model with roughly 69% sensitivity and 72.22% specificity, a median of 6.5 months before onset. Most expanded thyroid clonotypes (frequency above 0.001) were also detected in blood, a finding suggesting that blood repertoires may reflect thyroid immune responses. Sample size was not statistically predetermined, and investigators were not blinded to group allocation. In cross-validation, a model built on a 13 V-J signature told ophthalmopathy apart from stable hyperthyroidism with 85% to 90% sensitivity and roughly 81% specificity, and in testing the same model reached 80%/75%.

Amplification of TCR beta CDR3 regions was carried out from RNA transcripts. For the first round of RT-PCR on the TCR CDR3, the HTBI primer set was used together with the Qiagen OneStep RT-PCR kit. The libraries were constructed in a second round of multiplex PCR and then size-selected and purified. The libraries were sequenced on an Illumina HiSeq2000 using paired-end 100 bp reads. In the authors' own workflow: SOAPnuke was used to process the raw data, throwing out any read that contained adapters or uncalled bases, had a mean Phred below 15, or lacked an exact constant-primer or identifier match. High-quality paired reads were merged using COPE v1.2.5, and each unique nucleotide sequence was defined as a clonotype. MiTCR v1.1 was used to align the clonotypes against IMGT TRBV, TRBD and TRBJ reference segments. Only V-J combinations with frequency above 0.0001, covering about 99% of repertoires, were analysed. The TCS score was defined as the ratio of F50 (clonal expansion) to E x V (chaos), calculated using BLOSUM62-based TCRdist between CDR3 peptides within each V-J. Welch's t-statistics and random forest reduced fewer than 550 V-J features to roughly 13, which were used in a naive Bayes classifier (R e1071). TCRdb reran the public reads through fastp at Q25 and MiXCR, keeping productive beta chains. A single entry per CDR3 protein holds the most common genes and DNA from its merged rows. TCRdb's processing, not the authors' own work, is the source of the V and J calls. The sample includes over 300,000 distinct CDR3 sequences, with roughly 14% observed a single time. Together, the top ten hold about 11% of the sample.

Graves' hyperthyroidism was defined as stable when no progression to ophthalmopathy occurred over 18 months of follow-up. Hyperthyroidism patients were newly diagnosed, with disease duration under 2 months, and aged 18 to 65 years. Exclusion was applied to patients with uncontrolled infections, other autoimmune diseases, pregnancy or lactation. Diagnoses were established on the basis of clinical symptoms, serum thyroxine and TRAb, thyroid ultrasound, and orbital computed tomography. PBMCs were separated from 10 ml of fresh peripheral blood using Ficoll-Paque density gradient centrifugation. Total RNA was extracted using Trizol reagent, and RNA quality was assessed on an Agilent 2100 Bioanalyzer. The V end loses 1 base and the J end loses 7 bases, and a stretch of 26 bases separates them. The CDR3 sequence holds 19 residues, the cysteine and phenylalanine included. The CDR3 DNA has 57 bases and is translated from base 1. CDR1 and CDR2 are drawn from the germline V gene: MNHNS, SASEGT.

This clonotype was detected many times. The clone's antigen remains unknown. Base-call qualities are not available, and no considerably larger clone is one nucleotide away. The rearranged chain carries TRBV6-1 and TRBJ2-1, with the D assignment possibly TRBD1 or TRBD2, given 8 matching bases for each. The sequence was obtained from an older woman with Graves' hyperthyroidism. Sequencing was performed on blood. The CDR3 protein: CASSEGIRGRLAGGNEQFF. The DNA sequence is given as TGTGCCAGCAGTGAAGGGATCAGGGGGCGGCTAGCGGGTGGAAATGAGCAGTTCTTC.